This T cell receptor beta chain was retrieved from a study of CD8+ T cells in alopecia areata. Germline lookup yields CDR1 SGHRS and CDR2 YFSETQ. CDR3 length equals 14 residues. J was trimmed by 11 bases and V by 4 bases; bases with no gene match: 12. Treatment meaning: oral pan-JAK inhibitor, 5-10 mg twice daily. Extracted from the samples, RNA was reverse transcribed into cDNA to serve as the sequencing template. The repertoire was sequenced with immunoSEQ multiplex PCR; TCRdb's copy has only in-frame clones and lacks some. The data show about 190,000 clones, roughly 60% seen once. The sequencing used CD4+ T cells sorted from blood, collected at week 49, from a patient treated with tofacitinib. This receptor was taken from a human donor with alopecia areata. V usage is TRBV5-1 and J usage is TRBJ1-5, with 7 bases identical to TRBD1. CDR3 sequence reads: CASSDGQEFAAQHF. CDR3 DNA: TGCGCCAGCAGCGACGGACAGGAGTTCGCGGCCCAGCATTTT.